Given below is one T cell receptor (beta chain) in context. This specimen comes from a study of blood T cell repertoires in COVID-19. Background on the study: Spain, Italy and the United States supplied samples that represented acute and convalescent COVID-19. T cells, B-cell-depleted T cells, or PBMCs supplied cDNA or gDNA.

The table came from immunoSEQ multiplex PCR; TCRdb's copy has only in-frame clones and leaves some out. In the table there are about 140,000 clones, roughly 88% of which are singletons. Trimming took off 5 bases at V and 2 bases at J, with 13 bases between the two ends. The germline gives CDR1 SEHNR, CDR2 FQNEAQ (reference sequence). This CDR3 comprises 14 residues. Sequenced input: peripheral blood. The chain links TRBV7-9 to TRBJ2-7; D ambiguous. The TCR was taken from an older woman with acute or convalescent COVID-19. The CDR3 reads CASSPSWRTYEQYF. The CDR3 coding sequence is TGTGCCAGCAGCCCCTCATGGAGAACCTACGAGCAGTACTTC.